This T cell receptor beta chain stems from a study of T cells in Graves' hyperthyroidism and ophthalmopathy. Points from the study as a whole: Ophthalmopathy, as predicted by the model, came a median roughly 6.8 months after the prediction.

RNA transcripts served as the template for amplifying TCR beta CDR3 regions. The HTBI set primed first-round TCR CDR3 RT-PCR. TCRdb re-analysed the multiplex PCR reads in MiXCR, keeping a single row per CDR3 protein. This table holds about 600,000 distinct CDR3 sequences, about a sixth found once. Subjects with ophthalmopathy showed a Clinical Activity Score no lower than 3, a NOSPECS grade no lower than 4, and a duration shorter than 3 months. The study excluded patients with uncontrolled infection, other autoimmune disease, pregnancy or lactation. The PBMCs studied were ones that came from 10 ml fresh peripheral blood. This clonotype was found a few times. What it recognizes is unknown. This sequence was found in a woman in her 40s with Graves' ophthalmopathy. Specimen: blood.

CDR3 DNA: TGTGCCAGCTCCTACGGAGGGGCATCTGGAAACACCATATATTTT. Translation gives CASSYGGASGNTIYF. The genes are TRBV2 and TRBJ1-3, with D possibly matching TRBD1 (5 bases). CDR3 length equals 15 residues. Trimming took 8 bases from V and 1 from J, leaving 15 bases between them. CDR1 and CDR2 from the germline V gene are SNHLY and FYNNEI.